The TCR beta chain described here comes from a study of tissue T cells after allogeneic stem cell transplantation. Study-wide context: Graft-versus-host disease patients received grafts, four unmodified and three CD34-selected to deplete T cells. All graft-versus-host disease patients had gastrointestinal involvement and received several lines of directed therapy. Study findings and constraints: The patient cohort was small and clinically heterogeneous, with limited sampling depth. Anatomically similar tissues had similar TCR repertoires within each patient.

Germline V gene lookup returns CDR1 KGHSH and CDR2 LQKENI. The length of the CDR3 is 14 residues. J was trimmed by 7 bases and V by 6 bases; bases with no gene match: 6. Concerning this clone itself: Its matching antigen is unknown.

Some clones are missing from TCRdb's copy, which holds only in-frame ones; the method was immunoSEQ multiplex PCR. The sample lists some 43,000 clones, over 85% occurring once. This rearrangement joins TRBV18 to TRBJ1-6, with TRBD1 matching over 7 bases. This receptor was taken from a woman between 35 and 70 years old who later had graft-versus-host disease after an allogeneic stem cell transplant. The sample in question was blood, obtained before transplantation. CDR3: CASSRDSENSPLHF. CDR3 coding DNA: TGTGCCAGCTCCCGGGACAGTGAAAATTCACCCCTCCACTTT.